This record concerns one TCR beta chain sequence. This entry belongs to a study of shared clonotypes between healthy human individuals. Profiling relied on immunoSEQ multiplex PCR, and the TCRdb table lists in-frame clones only, not all of them. The sample contains about 2 million clones, about 95% of which appear only once. Trimming shortened V by 2 bases and J by 2 bases, and 12 bases separated the two germline ends. Per the germline V gene, CDR1 is MNHEY and CDR2 is SMNVEV (reference sequence). CDR3 length: 15 residues. Terminally differentiated effector memory CD45RA+ cells were left out of the naive CD8 fraction, which was CD45RO-negative and positively selected for CCR7.

The sequencing sample was made of naive CD8+ T cells sorted from blood. The origin of this receptor is a man in his late teens or twenties in good health. The chain joins TRBV27 to TRBJ2-5; no firm D call. CDR3 bases: TGTGCCAGCAGTTTAACGTCCCCCCCGCAAGAGACCCAGTACTTC. This codes for CASSLTSPPQETQYF.